Below, 23 T cell receptor beta chains from the same sample are listed, as sequenced in a study of T cell repertoires in cytomegalovirus infection. The antigens of these receptors remain unknown. In TCRdb, the reads were re-called with MiXCR into one record per CDR3 protein. Among some 71,000 distinct CDR3 sequences listed, about 30% were seen once. Sample: CD8+ T cells from cultured PBMCs, taken from culture after CMV antigen stimulation. The source of these receptors is a human donor in good health (CMV status not recorded). Some clones in this sample may be carry-over from other donors' samples.

The J gene is TRBJ1-2, the V gene TRBV29-1; 7 bases agree with TRBD1. This CDR3 has 15 amino acids. Germline V CDR1 and CDR2: SQVTM, ANQGSEA. Unmatched junction bases numbered 10, after V lost 2 bases and J lost 4 bases. DNA of the CDR3: TGCAGCGTTGAATTCCGGGACAGCCCTTCCTATGGCTACACCTTC. It codes for CSVEFRDSPSYGYTF.

The chain uses TRBV27 and TRBJ1-2; TRBD1 agrees at 10 bases. Germline V gene lookup returns CDR1 MNHEY and CDR2 SMNVEV (reference sequence). The CDR3 sequence is 18 residues long. Trimming cost V 1 base and J 4 bases; bases outside gene matches: 12. CDR3 nucleotide sequence: TGTGCCAGCAGTTTATGGCCCCCGGGACAGGGGCGTGGCTATGGCTACACCTTC. Its translation is CASSLWPPGQGRGYGYTF.

As regards this clonotype: At one end, the junction sequence differs from germline, possibly due to a read error. The chain is built from TRBV4-3 and TRBJ1-6, with a possible D match to TRBD1 (5 bases). Per germline, CDR1 LGHNA and CDR2 YSLEER. The CDR3 is made up of 16 amino acids. DNA of the CDR3: TGCGCCAGCAGCCAAGAGATCAGGGCCAATAATTCACCCCACCACTTT. Translation: CASSQEIRANNSPHHF.

This clonotype appeared once. One base away lies a much larger clone, so this may be a sequencing read error. The chain combines TRBV5-5 with TRBJ1-6; TRBD1 might be the D (6 bases). From germline, CDR1 is SGHKS and CDR2 YYEKEE (reference sequence). V was trimmed by 1 base and J by 6 bases, leaving 14 bases between them. The CDR3 length is 16 residues. The CDR3 nucleotides are TGTGCCAGCAGCTTGCCCACAGGGAGAGGTAATTCACCCCTCCACTTT. Translated, it gives CASSLPTGRGNSPLHF.

The table lists this clonotype with a few counts. The chain joins TRBV4-3 to TRBJ2-7, with D perhaps matching TRBD1 (5 bases). Germline V gives CDR1 LGHNA, CDR2 YSLEER. Trimming cost V 0 bases and J 6 bases, with 18 bases left between them. This CDR3 spans 16 amino acids. CDR3 residues: CASSQDARAATGEQYF. Here the CDR3 DNA reads TGCGCCAGCAGCCAAGATGCGCGCGCAGCTACAGGCGAGCAGTACTTC.

Only a few counts were recorded for this clonotype. The chain is built from TRBV7-9 and TRBJ2-6; D is undetermined. Trimming removed 5 bases from V and 2 bases from J, with 10 bases in between. The CDR3 runs to 15 residues. Germline V gene lookup returns CDR1 SEHNR and CDR2 FQNEAQ (reference sequence). In nucleotides, the CDR3 is TGTGCCAGCAGCGCAACCGCGACTGGGGCCAACGTCCTGACTTTC. Its protein is CASSATATGANVLTF.

V is TRBV2 and J is TRBJ2-7; 11 nucleotides match TRBD2. The CDR3 runs 16 residues. Germline V lookup: CDR1 SNHLY, CDR2 FYNNEI. V was pared by 4 bases and J by 3 bases, with 8 bases of the junction left unmatched. Written as DNA, the CDR3 is TGTGCCAGCAGTGTGCCGGGACTAGCGGACAACTACGAGCAGTACTTC. Its translation: CASSVPGLADNYEQYF.

The genes are TRBV5-1 and TRBJ2-7, with 15 nucleotides matching TRBD2. Unmatched junction bases numbered 8, after V lost 4 bases and J lost 3 bases. Per the germline V gene, CDR1 is SGHRS and CDR2 is YFSETQ. There are 17 residues in the CDR3. CDR3: CASSLLGLAGGNYEQYF. In DNA form, the CDR3 reads TGCGCCAGCAGCCTCCTAGGACTAGCGGGAGGGAACTACGAGCAGTACTTC.

Only a few counts were recorded for this clonotype. This chain links TRBV9 with TRBJ2-1; either TRBD1 or TRBD2 may supply D (6 bases each). Per germline, CDR1 SGDLS and CDR2 YYNGEE. V was clipped by 4 bases and J by 8 bases, with 19 bases between them. The CDR3 runs 15 residues. In DNA, the CDR3 is TGTGCCAGCAGCCCGTTAGGGGGGAGCACCTATGAGCAGTTCTTC. Protein sequence: CASSPLGGSTYEQFF.

At least ten counts were recorded for this clonotype. The chain couples TRBV20-1 to TRBJ1-2, with D maybe TRBD1 (5 bases). Germline-derived CDR1 and CDR2 are DFQATT and SNEGSKA (reference sequence). Trimming took off 5 bases at V and 2 bases at J, with 15 bases between the two ends. This CDR3 spans 14 amino acids. CDR3 in DNA: TGCAGTGCTGGATTACCGGGACGGAACTATGGCTACACCTTC. Translating it yields CSAGLPGRNYGYTF.

This clonotype was detected once. The chain is built from TRBV19 and TRBJ2-5; D remains unclear. The CDR3 spans 15 residues. Germline CDR1 LNHDA, CDR2 SQIVND (reference sequence). V was pared by 2 bases and J by 2 bases, with 12 bases between. The CDR3 nucleotides read TGTGCCAGTAGTATAAGGTCAGACTTTCAAGAGACCCAGTACTTC. Protein: CASSIRSDFQETQYF.

The chain has TRBV19 and TRBJ2-2, with a weak D call TRBD2 (5 bases). V shed 5 bases and J shed 3 bases, with 13 bases lying between them. CDR3 size: 15 residues. Germline loops: CDR1 LNHDA, CDR2 SQIVND (reference sequence). The CDR3 here is CASSPRGSDTGELFF. CDR3 nucleotides: TGTGCCAGTAGTCCCCGAGGTAGCGACACCGGGGAGCTGTTTTTT.

About this clonotype itself: One junction end does not reproduce the germline sequence, and a read error may be involved. The chain couples TRBV27 to TRBJ2-1; 9 bases fit TRBD2. Germline values: CDR1 MNHEY, CDR2 SMNVEV (reference sequence). The CDR3 extends over 15 amino acids. The CDR3 loop reads CASSEIAGALANEQF. CDR3 in DNA: TGTGCCAGCAGTGAGATAGCGGGGGCCCTTGCTAATGAGCAGTTC.

The V and J genes are TRBV10-3 and TRBJ2-5; D unclear. V gave up 0 bases and J gave up 4 bases, with 9 bases separating them. Per the germline V gene, CDR1 is ENHRY and CDR2 is SYGVKD. This CDR3 comprises 14 residues. CDR3 region: CAISESIQLETQYF. CDR3 nucleotides: TGTGCCATCAGTGAGTCGATACAGTTAGAGACCCAGTACTTC.

The chain links TRBV13 to TRBJ2-5; D is unresolved. CDR3 length equals 14 residues. V dropped 0 bases and J dropped 5 bases, with 10 bases sitting between them. Germline-derived CDR1 and CDR2 are PRHDT and FYEKMQ (reference sequence). CDR3 in DNA: TGTGCCAGCAGCTTAGGCCGGACGGTGGAGACCCAGTACTTC. Its protein is CASSLGRTVETQYF. The full variable domain, rest sourced from reference TRBV13 and TRBJ2-5, is AAGVIQSPRHLIKEKRETATLKCYPIPRHDTVYWYQQGPGQDPQFLISFYEKMQSDKGSIPDRFSAQQFSDYHSELNMSSLELGDSALYFCASSLGRTVETQYFGPGTRLLVL.

The sample holds a few counts of this clonotype. The gene calls are TRBV4-3 and TRBJ1-6; D remains ambiguous. CDR1 LGHNA and CDR2 YSLEER come from the germline V gene. The V and J ends lost 4 bases and 6 bases respectively, with 16 bases between them. The CDR3 spans 16 residues. In nucleotides, the CDR3 is TGCGCCAGCAGCCCGTCGGTGGGAAACAGTAATTCACCCCTCCACTTT. Encoded protein: CASSPSVGNSNSPLHF.

This clonotype has a handful of counts. The chain combines TRBV20-1 with TRBJ2-7; no reliable D call. The CDR3 has 13 amino acids. The V gene's germline CDR1 is DFQATT and CDR2 SNEGSKA (reference sequence). V lost 6 bases and J 2 bases, leaving 14 bases between the germline ends. CDR3 amino acids: CSAKTPNPYEQYF. The CDR3 coding sequence is TGCAGTGCCAAAACTCCAAACCCCTACGAGCAGTACTTC.

Only a few counts were recorded for this clonotype. The CDR3 nucleotides read TGTGCCAGCAGCCCTTGGGACAGGGTCCACGAGCAGTACTTC. Its translation is CASSPWDRVHEQYF. The gene calls are TRBV7-6 and TRBJ2-7; 9 bases are shared with TRBD1. The V segment lost 5 bases and the J segment 5 bases; nucleotides outside the gene matches: 7. CDR1 SGHVS and CDR2 FNYEAQ come from the germline V gene. The CDR3 covers 14 residues. The full variable domain, its missing parts supplied by reference TRBV7-6 and TRBJ2-7, is GAGVSQSPRYKVTKRGQDVALRCDPISGHVSLYWYRQALGQGPEFLTYFNYEAQQDKSGLPNDRFSAERPEGSISTLTIQRTEQRDSAMYRCASSPWDRVHEQYFGPGTRLTVT.

This clonotype was seen many times. The J gene is TRBJ2-7, the V gene TRBV6-1; D perhaps matches TRBD2 (6 bases). The germline CDR1 and CDR2 sequences are MNHNS and SASEGT. CDR3 length equals 14 residues. With 3 bases removed from V and 1 base from J, the gap between germline ends came to 10 bases. CDR3 in DNA: TGTGCCAGCAGTGACAGGAGGGAGTCCTACGAGCAGTACTTC. Translated: CASSDRRESYEQYF.

The chain has TRBV10-1 and TRBJ2-7; TRBD1 matches at 7 bases. Trimming at V came to 6 bases and at J to 3 bases, leaving 8 bases not matched to a gene. This CDR3 has 14 residues. Germline V gene data show CDR1 as WNHNN and CDR2 as SYGVQD (reference sequence). This CDR3 is CASSDYRGFYEQYF. The CDR3 region has the DNA TGCGCCAGCAGCGACTACAGGGGCTTCTACGAGCAGTACTTC.

V is TRBV12-3 or TRBV12-4 and J is TRBJ2-3, with 7 positions matching TRBD2. Trimming took 0 bases from V and 14 from J; bases not matched to a gene: 8. The CDR3 has 13 residues. The CDR3 DNA is TGTGCCAGCAGTTTAGCGCGAGGGAGGGGATCGTATTTT. The encoded protein is CASSLARGRGSYF.

In its sample, this clonotype was seen a few times. The chain combines TRBV6-5 with TRBJ1-4; D ambiguous. There are 16 residues in the CDR3. Germline V lookup: CDR1 MNHEY, CDR2 SVGAGI. Trimming took off 0 bases at V and 8 bases at J, with 16 bases between the two ends. The CDR3 bases are TGTGCCAGCAGTTACTCGAAGCAGGCCATATTCGAAAAACTGTTTTTT. Protein: CASSYSKQAIFEKLFF.

This chain joins TRBV7-9 and TRBJ2-7; D perhaps matches TRBD2 (5 bases). Per the germline V gene, CDR1 is SEHNR and CDR2 is FQNEAQ (reference sequence). V was trimmed by 5 bases and J by 3 bases, leaving 17 bases between them. The CDR3 spans 15 residues. This CDR3 is CASSPRGTRCYEQYF. The CDR3 nucleotides read TGTGCCAGCAGCCCACGGGGAACTAGGTGCTACGAGCAGTACTTC.